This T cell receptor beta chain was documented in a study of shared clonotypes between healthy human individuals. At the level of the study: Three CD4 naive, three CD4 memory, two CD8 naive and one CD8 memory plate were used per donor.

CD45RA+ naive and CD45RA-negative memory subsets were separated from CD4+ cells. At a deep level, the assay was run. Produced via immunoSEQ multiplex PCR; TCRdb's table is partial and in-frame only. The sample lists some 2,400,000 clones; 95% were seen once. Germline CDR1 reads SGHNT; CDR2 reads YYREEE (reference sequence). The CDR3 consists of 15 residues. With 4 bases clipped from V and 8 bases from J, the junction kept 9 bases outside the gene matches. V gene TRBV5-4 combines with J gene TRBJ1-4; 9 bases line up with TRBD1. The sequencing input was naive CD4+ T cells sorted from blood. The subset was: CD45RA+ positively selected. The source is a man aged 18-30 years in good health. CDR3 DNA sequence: TGTGCCAGCAGCCCCCCGGGACAGGGACGAGAAAAACTGTTTTTT. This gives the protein CASSPPGQGREKLFF.